Listed here are 26 T cell receptor beta chains from one sample, sequenced in a study of OX40 agonist ivuxolimab in advanced cancers. Sequencing used immunoSEQ multiplex PCR; TCRdb keeps in-frame clones, though not all of them. The table has approximately 27,000 clones, about 80% seen once. Sequencing was performed on CD4+ or CD8+ T cells sorted from blood, taken in a trial of the OX40 agonist ivuxolimab. Every receptor here comes from an adult with an advanced solid tumor such as melanoma, head and neck, liver or kidney cancer.

The chain recombines TRBV30 with TRBJ2-6, with D hard to call. Germline CDR1 reads GTSNPN; CDR2 reads SVGIG (reference sequence). V was trimmed by 0 bases and J by 3 bases, leaving 12 bases between them. The CDR3 is 16 residues long. Here the CDR3 reads CAWSVPHGSGANVLTF. For the CDR3, the DNA is TGTGCCTGGAGTGTACCGCACGGTAGTGGGGCCAACGTCCTGACTTTC.

This clone was seen more than once but under ten times. The rearrangement uses TRBV7-9 and TRBJ1-5; the D is unclear. The CDR3 is 14 amino acids. Germline V gene sequence: CDR1 SEHNR, CDR2 FQNEAQ (reference sequence). Trimming left V 0 bases short and J 1 base short, with 4 bases between. For the CDR3, the DNA is TGTGCCAGCAGCTTAGCCGGGAGCAATCAGCCCCAGCATTTT. This gives the protein CASSLAGSNQPQHF.

This clone has more than one count but fewer than ten. The gene calls are TRBV19 and TRBJ2-5, with D tentatively TRBD2 (6 bases). This CDR3 is built from 16 residues. Germline values: CDR1 LNHDA, CDR2 SQIVND (reference sequence). Trimming stripped 5 bases from V and 1 base from J, with 17 bases between. DNA for the CDR3: TGTGCCAGTAGTCTGGCGACGGGGGAGGTCCAAGAGACCCAGTACTTC. This encodes CASSLATGEVQETQYF. Together with reference TRBV19 and TRBJ2-5, the CDR3 gives the full variable domain: DGGITQSPKYLFRKEGQNVTLSCEQNLNHDAMYWYRQDPGQGLRLIYYSQIVNDFQKGDIAEGYSVSREKKESFPLTVTSAQKNPTAFYLCASSLATGEVQETQYFGPGTRLLVL.

The chain carries TRBV7-9 and TRBJ1-1; TRBD1 might be the D (6 bases). The germline V and J ends were trimmed by 4 bases and 5 bases, with 11 bases remaining between them. There are 13 residues in the CDR3. CDR1 is SEHNR and CDR2 is FQNEAQ in the germline V gene (reference sequence). The CDR3 sequence: CASSYREETEAFF. CDR3 in DNA: TGTGCCAGCAGCTACAGGGAGGAGACTGAAGCTTTCTTT.

The rearrangement uses TRBV19 and TRBJ1-1; D is unclear. The ends were cut back, 5 bases at V and 3 bases at J, with 7 bases in the middle. Germline lookup yields CDR1 LNHDA and CDR2 SQIVND (reference sequence). CDR3 size: 12 residues. CDR3 DNA: TGTGCCAGTAGTTCAAGCTACACTGAAGCTTTCTTT. This codes for CASSSSYTEAFF.

The chain joins TRBV5-1 to TRBJ1-2, with no clear D. This CDR3 has 14 residues. The V and J ends lost 1 base and 1 base respectively, with 8 bases between them. CDR1 is SGHRS and CDR2 is YFSETQ in the germline V gene. The CDR3 spells CASSLPSHNYGYTF. CDR3 DNA sequence: TGCGCCAGCAGCTTGCCCAGCCATAACTATGGCTACACCTTC.

V usage is TRBV5-1 and J usage is TRBJ2-7, with a tentative D call TRBD1 (6 bases). Per germline, CDR1 SGHRS and CDR2 YFSETQ. V shed 0 bases and J shed 5 bases, with 12 bases lying between them. There are 14 residues in the CDR3. The CDR3 spells CASSLETRGNEQYF. CDR3 DNA: TGCGCCAGCAGCTTGGAAACAAGGGGGAACGAGCAGTACTTC.

This clone was detected once. This chain links TRBV7-6 with TRBJ1-3; D gene ambiguous. V was pared by 5 bases and J by 4 bases, with 6 bases between. The CDR3 runs 12 residues. The germline V gene has CDR1 SGHVS and CDR2 FNYEAQ. CDR3 loop: CASSEDGNTIYF. CDR3 DNA sequence: TGTGCCAGCAGCGAGGACGGAAACACCATATATTTT.

This clone was counted a single time. The chain links TRBV25-1 to TRBJ1-1; D remains ambiguous. CDR1 and CDR2 from the germline V gene are MGHDK and SYGVNS. Trimming removed 3 bases from V and 3 bases from J, with 14 bases in between. The CDR3 consists of 15 residues. The CDR3 is CASSDPEGEYTEAFF. In DNA, the CDR3 is TGTGCCAGCAGTGACCCCGAGGGAGAGTACACTGAAGCTTTCTTT.

This chain joins TRBV23-1 and TRBJ2-7; no definite D call. TRBV23-1 carries the ORF label, with uncertain function. The germline V and J ends were trimmed by 4 bases and 2 bases, with 15 bases remaining between them. CDR3 length: 15 amino acids. The CDR3 nucleotides read TGCGCCAGCAGTCCGCCCCCCCCCAGAGCCTACGAGCAGTACTTC. Protein sequence: CASSPPPPRAYEQYF.

This chain uses TRBV5-7 with TRBJ1-1; weak D call: TRBD1 (6 bases). TRBV5-7 is labeled an ORF, and its function is uncertain. CDR3 length: 11 residues. The V and J ends lost 4 bases and 12 bases respectively, with 13 bases between them. The CDR3 nucleotides are TGTGCCAGCAGCGGAATAACAGGGACTTTCTTT. Translation: CASSGITGTFF.

The chain uses TRBV16 and TRBJ2-5, with 7 bases fitting TRBD1. The trim removed 2 bases at V and 3 bases at J, leaving 6 bases unmatched. Germline CDR1 and CDR2: KGHSY and FQNENV. The CDR3 consists of 15 residues. CDR3 nucleotides: TGTGCCAGCAGCCAAACTTCCGACAGGGAAGAGACCCAGTACTTC. Protein product: CASSQTSDREETQYF. Full variable domain (outside the CDR3, taken from reference TRBV16 and TRBJ2-5): GEEVAQTPKHLVRGEGQKAKLYCAPIKGHSYVFWYQQVLKNEFKFLISFQNENVFDETGMPKERFSAKCLPNSPCSLEIQATKLEDSAVYFCASSQTSDREETQYFGPGTRLLVL.

The chain combines TRBV7-9 with TRBJ2-1; maybe TRBD1 (6 bases). CDR1 is SEHNR and CDR2 is FQNEAQ in the germline V gene (reference sequence). The V end lost 1 base, the J end lost 4 bases, and 11 bases lay between the germline ends. This CDR3 has 15 residues. CDR3 DNA sequence: TGTGCCAGCAGCTTAGGGCCCACAGGGTACAATGAGCAGTTCTTC. Amino acids: CASSLGPTGYNEQFF.

The rearrangement joins TRBV2 to TRBJ1-6, with a possible D match to TRBD1 (6 bases). The CDR3 loop spans 15 amino acids. V was clipped by 6 bases and J by 5 bases, with 14 bases between them. Germline values: CDR1 SNHLY, CDR2 FYNNEI. The CDR3 loop reads CASREPGHNNSPLHF. CDR3 nucleotides: TGTGCCAGCAGAGAACCGGGACACAATAATTCACCCCTCCACTTT.

V gene TRBV2 combines with J gene TRBJ2-4, with no clear D. CDR1 SNHLY and CDR2 FYNNEI come from the germline V gene. V lost 0 bases, J lost 1 base, and 4 bases lay in between. CDR3 length: 14 amino acids. The CDR3 is CASSEAGAKNIQYF. The CDR3 bases are TGTGCCAGCAGTGAAGCAGGGGCCAAAAACATTCAGTACTTC.

The gene calls are TRBV7-3 and TRBJ1-1; unclear D gene. Germline assignment: CDR1 SGHTA and CDR2 FQGTGA. The V end was cut by 2 bases, the J end by 8 bases, with 9 bases between. CDR3 length: 12 amino acids. In nucleotides, the CDR3 is TGTGCCAGCAGCTTAGGTACGGGCGAAGCTTTCTTT. Amino acid sequence: CASSLGTGEAFF.

The V and J genes are TRBV9 and TRBJ2-1; TRBD1 agrees at 9 bases. Trimming took 0 bases from V and 5 from J; bases not matched to a gene: 15. The CDR3 contains 19 residues. The germline V gene encodes CDR1 SGDLS and CDR2 YYNGEE. The CDR3 DNA follows: TGTGCCAGCAGCGTAGCTAGTAGTGTCGGGACAGGGAAACACAATGAGCAGTTCTTC. Protein sequence: CASSVASSVGTGKHNEQFF. The whole variable domain, remainder taken from reference TRBV9 and TRBJ2-1, is DSGVTQTPKHLITATGQRVTLRCSPRSGDLSVYWYQQSLDQGLQFLIQYYNGEERAKGNILERFSAQQFPDLHSELNLSSLELGDSALYFCASSVASSVGTGKHNEQFFGPGTRLTVL.

This chain joins TRBV5-1 and TRBJ1-5; no definite D call. CDR1 is SGHRS and CDR2 is YFSETQ in the germline V gene. This CDR3 has 14 residues. V was pared by 0 bases and J by 0 bases, with 4 bases between. The CDR3 is CASSLDGSNQPQHF. The CDR3 bases are TGCGCCAGCAGCTTGGACGGTAGCAATCAGCCCCAGCATTTT.

The V gene is TRBV28, the J gene TRBJ1-1, with D possibly being TRBD1 (6 bases). The CDR3 totals 12 residues. V gave up 5 bases and J gave up 8 bases, with 12 bases separating them. CDR1 is MDHEN, CDR2 SYDVKM, per germline. The chain's CDR3 is CASSLRQAEAFF. For the CDR3, the DNA is TGTGCCAGCAGTCTTAGACAGGCCGAAGCTTTCTTT.

The chain uses TRBV7-6 and TRBJ2-1, with a possible D match to TRBD2 (7 bases). V lost 7 bases, J lost 6 bases, and 22 bases lay in between. The CDR3 covers 16 residues. Germline V gene lookup returns CDR1 SGHVS and CDR2 FNYEAQ. The CDR3 nucleotides read TGTGCCAGCACCATCGCCCCGGGGGGCCCTCGCAATGAGCAGTTCTTC. Its translation: CASTIAPGGPRNEQFF.

The chain carries TRBV19 and TRBJ2-7, with D perhaps TRBD2 (6 bases). V lost 8 bases and J lost 5, with 22 bases in between. The length of the CDR3 is 15 residues. CDR1 LNHDA and CDR2 SQIVND come from the germline V gene (reference sequence). CDR3 region: CASSTPGGERNEQYF. The CDR3 DNA sequence: TGTGCCAGTTCCACTCCGGGCGGGGAACGAAACGAGCAGTACTTC.

The chain employs TRBV7-8 and TRBJ2-3; possibly TRBD2 for D (7 bases). The V end was cut by 0 bases, the J end by 1 base, with 14 bases between. CDR1 SGHVS and CDR2 FQNEAQ come from the germline V gene. This CDR3 comprises 17 residues. CDR3 loop: CASSLAVRGAGTDTQYF. CDR3 sequence (DNA): TGTGCCAGCAGCTTAGCAGTTCGGGGGGCGGGCACAGATACGCAGTATTTT.

The rearrangement joins TRBV27 to TRBJ1-6; 7 bases line up with TRBD1. V lost 2 bases, J lost 0 bases, and 4 bases stayed unmatched. CDR1 is MNHEY and CDR2 is SMNVEV in the germline V gene (reference sequence). This CDR3 region has 17 residues. CDR3: CASSLRQGGSYNSPLHF. The DNA of the CDR3 is TGTGCCAGCAGTTTAAGACAGGGCGGCTCCTATAATTCACCCCTCCACTTT.

V and J are TRBV30 and TRBJ2-7, with no clear D. This CDR3 has 12 residues. V lost 5 bases and J 7 bases, leaving 15 bases between the germline ends. Per the germline V gene, CDR1 is GTSNPN and CDR2 is SVGIG (reference sequence). The CDR3 here is CAWDVLMGEQYF. The CDR3 DNA sequence: TGTGCCTGGGACGTTTTAATGGGTGAGCAGTACTTC.

The V call is TRBV30, the J call TRBJ1-1, with 9 bases identical to TRBD1. After removal of 5 bases from V and 6 bases from J, the junction contained 10 bases not matched to a gene. Germline V gives CDR1 GTSNPN, CDR2 SVGIG (reference sequence). The CDR3 contains 14 residues. The CDR3 region has the DNA TGTGCCTGGGGGGACAGGGTGAGGTCCGCTGAAGCTTTCTTT. Amino acid sequence: CAWGDRVRSAEAFF.

This chain uses TRBV11-2 with TRBJ1-1; 10 nucleotides agree with TRBD1. The length of the CDR3 is 17 residues. Trimming at V came to 5 bases and at J to 0 bases, leaving 9 bases not matched to a gene. Germline V gene sequence: CDR1 SGHAT, CDR2 FQNNGV. The chain's CDR3 is CASSPTEGQGLNTEAFF. CDR3 bases: TGTGCCAGCAGCCCCACCGAGGGACAGGGGTTGAACACTGAAGCTTTCTTT.